This T cell receptor (beta chain) originates from a study of beta chain features in type 1 diabetes. General study findings and limits: Moderately but significantly shorter TCRB CDR3s were found in Type 1 diabetes patients in all four CD4+ subsets. Unsettled here was the matter of whether HLA type influences TCRB rearrangement.

Of note for this clone: What it recognizes is unknown.

This CDR3 contains 15 residues. From germline, CDR1 is MDHEN and CDR2 SYDVKM. J gave up 4 bases and V 6 bases, and 6 bases lay outside the gene matches. Blood was collected once per donor into heparin, averaging about 116 mL. Cells sorted by CD45RO/CCR7/CD25/CD127/CD95/CD27 comprised CD4+ naive, central memory, regulatory and stem cell-like memory cells. Of the isolated RNA, all was reverse transcribed, and so the sequenced material was expressed TCRB transcripts. About 3.5 million reads, on average, came from each naive, central memory and regulatory T cell sample. Sequencing used immunoSEQ multiplex PCR; TCRdb keeps in-frame clones, though not all of them. The table has more than 300,000 clones, roughly 12% seen once.

The rearrangement links TRBV28 to TRBJ2-6; 7 bases fit TRBD1. Material: naive CD4+ T cells from blood. This clonotype was sampled from a young woman with type 1 diabetes. The CDR3 DNA reads as TGTGCCAGCAGCATCACAGGGGCCGGGGCCAACGTCCTGACTTTC. This gives the protein CASSITGAGANVLTF.